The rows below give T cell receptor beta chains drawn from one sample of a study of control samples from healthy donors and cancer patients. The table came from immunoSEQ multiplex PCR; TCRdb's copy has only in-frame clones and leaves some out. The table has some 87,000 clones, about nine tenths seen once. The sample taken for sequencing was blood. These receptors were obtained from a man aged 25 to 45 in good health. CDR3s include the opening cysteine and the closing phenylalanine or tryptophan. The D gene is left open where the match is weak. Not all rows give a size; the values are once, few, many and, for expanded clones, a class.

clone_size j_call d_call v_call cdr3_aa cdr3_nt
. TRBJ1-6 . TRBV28 CASSLPGTLHF TGTGCCAGCAGTTTACCCGGCACCCTCCACTTT
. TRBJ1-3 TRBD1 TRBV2 CASDRDRDGNTIYF TGTGCCAGCGATCGGGACAGGGATGGAAACACCATATATTTT
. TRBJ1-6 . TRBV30 CAWSLPGWGGNIIQALHF TGTGCCTGGAGTCTTCCAGGGTGGGGGGGGAATATAATTCAGGCCCTCCACTTT
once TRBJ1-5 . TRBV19 CASSRTGSFKRVQPQHF TGTGCCAGTAGTAGAACAGGGTCTTTTAAACGGGTTCAGCCCCAGCATTTT
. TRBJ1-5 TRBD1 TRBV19 CASSPGQGASRGNQPQHF TGTGCCAGTAGTCCGGGACAGGGGGCATCTAGGGGCAATCAGCCCCAGCATTTT
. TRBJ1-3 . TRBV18 CASSRNTGNGNTIYF TGTGCCAGCTCAAGAAACACAGGGAATGGAAACACCATATATTTT
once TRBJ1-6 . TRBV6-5 CASSLGGGNNSPLHF TGTGCCAGCAGTCTGGGGGGCGGTAACAATTCACCCCTCCACTTT
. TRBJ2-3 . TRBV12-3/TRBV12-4 CASHPGTDTQYF TGTGCCAGCCACCCCGGCACAGATACGCAGTATTTT
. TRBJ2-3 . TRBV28 CASSLVGGAGTDTQYF TGTGCCAGCAGTTTAGTGGGGGGGGCCGGGACAGATACGCAGTATTTT
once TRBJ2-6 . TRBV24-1 CATSDGRSGANVLTF TGTGCCACCAGTGATGGGCGCTCTGGGGCCAACGTCCTGACTTTC
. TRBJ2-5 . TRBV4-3 CASSQRLEETQYF TGCGCCAGCAGCCAAAGACTAGAAGAGACCCAGTACTTC
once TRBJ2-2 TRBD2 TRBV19 CASSMRASGSRAGELFF TGTGCCAGTAGTATGCGGGCTAGCGGGAGTCGAGCCGGGGAGCTGTTTTTT
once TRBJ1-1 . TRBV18 CASSRTQNTEAFF TGTGCCAGCTCCCGGACACAGAACACTGAAGCTTTCTTT
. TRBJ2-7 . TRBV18 CASSPPGRPYEQYF TGTGCCAGCTCACCACCAGGCAGACCCTACGAGCAGTACTTC
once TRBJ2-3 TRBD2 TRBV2 CASIRREGFRDTQYF TGTGCCAGCATAAGGCGGGAGGGCTTTAGAGATACGCAGTATTTT
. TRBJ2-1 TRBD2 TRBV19 CASTVVAGSYNEQFF TGTGCCAGTACGGTGGTAGCGGGGAGTTACAATGAGCAGTTCTTC
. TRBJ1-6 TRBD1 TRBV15 CATSSGTGVNSPLHF TGTGCCACCAGCTCCGGGACAGGGGTAAACTCACCCCTCCACTTT